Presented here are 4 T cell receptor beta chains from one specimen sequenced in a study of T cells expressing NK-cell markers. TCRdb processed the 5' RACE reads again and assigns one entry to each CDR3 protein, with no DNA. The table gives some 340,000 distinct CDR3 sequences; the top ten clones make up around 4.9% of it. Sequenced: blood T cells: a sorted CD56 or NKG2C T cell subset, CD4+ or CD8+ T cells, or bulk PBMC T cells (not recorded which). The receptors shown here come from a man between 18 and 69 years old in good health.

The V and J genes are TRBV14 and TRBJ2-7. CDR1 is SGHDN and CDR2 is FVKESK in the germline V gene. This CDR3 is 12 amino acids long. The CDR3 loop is CASSQSLYEQYF.

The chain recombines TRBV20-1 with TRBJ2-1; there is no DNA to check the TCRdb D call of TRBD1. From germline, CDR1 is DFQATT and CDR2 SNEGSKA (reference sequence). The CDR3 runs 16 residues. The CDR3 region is CSAPDRGSHTYNEQFF.

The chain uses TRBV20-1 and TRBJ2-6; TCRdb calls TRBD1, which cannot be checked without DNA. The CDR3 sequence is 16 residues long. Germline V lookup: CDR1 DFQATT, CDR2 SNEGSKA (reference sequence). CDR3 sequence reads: CSAVRGLSSGANVLTF.

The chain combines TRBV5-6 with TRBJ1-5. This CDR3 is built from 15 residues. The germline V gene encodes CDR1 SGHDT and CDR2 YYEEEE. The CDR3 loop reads CASSLSVGLNQPQHF.